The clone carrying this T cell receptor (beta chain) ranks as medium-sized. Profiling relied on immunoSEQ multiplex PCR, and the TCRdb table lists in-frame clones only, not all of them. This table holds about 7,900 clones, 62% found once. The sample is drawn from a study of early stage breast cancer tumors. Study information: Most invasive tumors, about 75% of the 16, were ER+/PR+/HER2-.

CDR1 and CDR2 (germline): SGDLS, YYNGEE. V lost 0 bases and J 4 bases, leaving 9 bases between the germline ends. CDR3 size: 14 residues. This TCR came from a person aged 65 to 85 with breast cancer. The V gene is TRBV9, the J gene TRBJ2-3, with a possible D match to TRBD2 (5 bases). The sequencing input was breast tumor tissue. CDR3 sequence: CASSVASIADTQYF. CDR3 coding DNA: TGTGCCAGCAGCGTAGCTAGCATCGCAGATACGCAGTATTTT.